These 21 T cell receptor beta chains share one sample of origin, sequenced in a study of blood T cells in healthy people across ages. For the second PCR, which ran for roughly 6 to 11 cycles, a sample-barcoded 5' primer and a J-beta primer mix were used. TCRdb ran MiXCR on the 5' RACE reads and lists one entry per CDR3 protein. This sample has some 890,000 distinct CDR3 sequences; about 28% occur once, and the top ten carry 10%. This sample also appeared in a second study, on T cells of mothers and their children.

The sample taken for sequencing was blood. Every receptor here comes from a woman between 35 and 50 years old in good health.

The chain employs TRBV7-2 and TRBJ2-3; no clear D gene. The CDR3 runs to 12 residues. V gave up 7 bases and J gave up 4 bases, with 9 bases separating them. In germline, CDR1 is SGHTA, CDR2 FQGNSA. Here the CDR3 reads CASNNYADTQYF. Here the CDR3 DNA reads TGTGCCAGCAACAACTACGCAGATACGCAGTATTTT.

This rearrangement joins TRBV7-2 to TRBJ2-7, with TRBD2 identical over 9 bases. The V gene's germline CDR1 is SGHTA and CDR2 FQGNSA. This CDR3 region has 15 residues. V lost 0 bases to trimming and J lost 3 bases; unmatched junction nucleotides: 3. CDR3 in amino acids: CASSLAPSGVYEQYF. CDR3 nucleotide sequence: TGTGCCAGCAGCTTAGCGCCTAGCGGGGTCTACGAGCAGTACTTC.

There are many counts of this clonotype. The chain employs TRBV11-3 and TRBJ2-3; TRBD1 agrees at 7 bases. Trimming cost V 2 bases and J 1 base; bases outside gene matches: 3. From germline, CDR1 is SGHNT and CDR2 YENEEA. The CDR3 extends over 15 amino acids. The CDR3 reads CASSLYGTGTDTQYF. CDR3 coding DNA: TGTGCCAGCAGCTTATATGGGACAGGCACAGATACGCAGTATTTT. Using reference TRBV11-3 and TRBJ2-3 for the parts outside the CDR3, the full variable domain is EAGVVQSPRYKIIEKKQPVAFWCNPISGHNTLYWYLQNLGQGPELLIRYENEEAVDDSQLPKDRFSAERLKGVDSTLKIQPAELGDSAVYLCASSLYGTGTDTQYFGPGTRLTVL.

Points on this clonotype: At one end, the junction sequence differs from germline, possibly due to a read error. The rearrangement joins TRBV27 to TRBJ2-7; the D gene could be TRBD1 or TRBD2 (5 bases each). This CDR3 region has 14 residues. Germline V gene data show CDR1 as MNHEY and CDR2 as SMNVEV (reference sequence). The CDR3 loop is CAGSLLGTGYEQYF. CDR3 sequence (DNA): TGTGCCGGCAGTTTGCTTGGGACGGGATACGAGCAGTACTTC.

This clonotype was seen a few times. The rearrangement links TRBV6-2 or TRBV6-3 to TRBJ1-3; D is unclear. V lost 7 bases, J lost 0 bases, and 16 bases lay in between. There are 16 residues in the CDR3. Germline values: CDR1 MNHEY, CDR2 SVGEGT. Here the CDR3 reads CASKAVTPSSGNTIYF. The CDR3 bases are TGTGCCAGCAAAGCTGTAACCCCATCCTCTGGAAACACCATATATTTT.

To note about this clonotype: This may arise from a read error, as a much more abundant clone is one base away. The chain uses TRBV7-8 and TRBJ2-7, with D tentatively TRBD1 (6 bases). Matching the DNA end better, TRBJ2-4 makes the J call doubtful. The CDR3 is 15 amino acids. The V gene's germline CDR1 is SGHVS and CDR2 FQNEAQ. The CDR3: CASSPHSSRGSIQYF. In nucleotides, the CDR3 is TGTGCCAGCAGCCCCCACTCCAGCAGGGGTAGCATTCAGTACTTC.

This clonotype is a singleton in its sample. V is TRBV28 and J is TRBJ1-1; possible D gene TRBD1, 6 bases. The germline V gene has CDR1 MDHEN and CDR2 SYDVKM. This CDR3 has 13 residues. Trimming took 7 bases from V and 4 from J, leaving 13 bases between them. CDR3 coding DNA: TGTGCCAGCACCATAGGGGGTGGCACTGAAGCTTTCTTT. It translates to CASTIGGGTEAFF.

V gene TRBV19 combines with J gene TRBJ2-5, with D uncertain. CDR3 length equals 14 residues. Germline V gene data show CDR1 as LNHDA and CDR2 as SQIVND (reference sequence). V gave up 0 bases and J gave up 5 bases, with 10 bases separating them. Here the CDR3 DNA reads TGTGCCAGTAGTATAGATCCAGGAAGGGAGACCCAGTACTTC. As protein: CASSIDPGRETQYF.

The genes are TRBV6-5 and TRBJ1-2; D is undetermined. CDR1 is MNHEY and CDR2 is SVGAGI in the germline V gene. CDR3 length: 14 residues. The CDR3 bases are TGTGCAGCGGGTTGGAGGCCGCCCAGAGGTGGCTACACCTTC. This translates into CAAGWRPPRGGYTF.

This clonotype was recorded only once. The J gene is TRBJ2-2, the V gene TRBV6-8, with D possibly TRBD1 on 5 matching bases. The CDR3 loop spans 15 amino acids. CDR1 and CDR2 (germline): MNHGY, SAAAGT. Trimming cost V 5 bases and J 2 bases, with 12 bases left between them. The DNA for the CDR3 is TGTGCCAGCAGTCTCGAGACAGAAAACACCGGGGAGCTGTTTTTT. This encodes CASSLETENTGELFF.

J is TRBJ2-2 and V is TRBV3-1; D gene unclear. Trimming cost V 3 bases and J 6 bases, with 14 bases left between them. This CDR3 region has 15 residues. Germline CDR1 is LGHDT and CDR2 is YNNKEL (reference sequence). The CDR3 bases are TGTGCCAGCAGCCATCAGACGCGACAATCCGGGGAGCTGTTTTTT. Amino acid sequence: CASSHQTRQSGELFF.

To note about this clonotype: The junction and the germline gene differ at one end; a read error may be behind it. This sequence joins TRBV7-8 and TRBJ2-1; D is possibly TRBD1 (6 bases). CDR3 length equals 14 residues. The germline V gene has CDR1 SGHVS and CDR2 FQNEAQ. CDR3: CVSSLEWTAYEQFF. Written as DNA, the CDR3 is TGTGTCAGCAGCTTAGAGTGGACAGCCTACGAGCAGTTCTTC.

This clonotype was picked up a small number of times. The chain carries TRBV10-3 and TRBJ1-2; possible D gene TRBD1, 6 bases. Trimming removed 0 bases at V and 7 bases at J, with 15 bases between. Germline V gene data show CDR1 as ENHRY and CDR2 as SYGVKD. The CDR3 is 15 residues long. The CDR3 sequence is CAISESNEATGGYTF. The CDR3 DNA reads TGTGCCATCAGTGAGTCGAATGAGGCGACAGGTGGCTACACCTTC.

As to this clonotype: The junction shows a germline mismatch at one end, possibly a read error. The chain combines TRBV4-2 with TRBJ2-3; D possibly uses TRBD1 or TRBD2 (7 bases each). The germline V gene has CDR1 LGHNA and CDR2 YNFKEQ. The CDR3 sequence is 17 residues long. CDR3: CVSSQRPQGGYTDTQYF. CDR3 DNA sequence: TGTGTCAGCAGCCAACGACCCCAGGGGGGGTACACAGATACGCAGTATTTT.

Only a few counts were recorded for this clonotype. One end of the junction fails to match germline, which may point to a read error. The rearrangement uses TRBV3-1 and TRBJ2-6; D tentatively reads TRBD1 or TRBD2 (5 bases each). The CDR3 totals 17 residues. In germline, CDR1 is LGHDT, CDR2 YNNKEL (reference sequence). The CDR3 loop reads CASSHPGASSGTNVLTF. In DNA form, the CDR3 reads TGTGCCAGCAGCCATCCTGGGGCTAGCTCTGGGACCAACGTCCTGACTTTC.

This clonotype turned up a few times. This chain links TRBV7-2 with TRBJ2-3; D call uncertain. CDR1 is SGHTA and CDR2 is FQGNSA in the germline V gene. This CDR3 spans 17 amino acids. V lost 1 base, J lost 2 bases, and 16 bases lay in between. Written as DNA, the CDR3 is TGTGCCAGCAGCTTAGATGGTGGCGGAAGTCCCACAGATACGCAGTATTTT. It is translated as CASSLDGGGSPTDTQYF.

This clonotype was counted ten times or more. The chain recombines TRBV7-3 with TRBJ2-5, with no clear D. Germline lookup yields CDR1 SGHTA and CDR2 FQGTGA. Between the trimmed V and J ends, which lost 2 bases and 5 bases, there was a span of 9 bases. The CDR3 contains 13 residues. The CDR3 region has the DNA TGTGCCAGCAGCTTATCGCGTTGGGAGACCCAGTACTTC. Its translation is CASSLSRWETQYF.

For this clonotype: A much larger clone is a single base away; this may be a read error. The CDR3 DNA reads as TGCAGTGCTCTTGCGAGGGGCTCTGGCTACACCTTC. Translated, it gives CSALARGSGYTF. V and J are TRBV20-1 and TRBJ1-2; possibly TRBD1 for D (5 bases). V was shortened by 5 bases and J by 7 bases, with 14 bases between the two germline ends. This CDR3 contains 12 residues. Per germline, CDR1 DFQATT and CDR2 SNEGSKA (reference sequence).

The chain uses TRBV12-3 or TRBV12-4 and TRBJ2-1, with 9 bases that match TRBD1. This CDR3 comprises 15 residues. V lost 6 bases and J lost 6; bases outside the gene matches: 9. CDR3 nucleotide sequence: TGTGCCAGCAGAAGGGGACAGGGCATGACCAATGAGCAGTTCTTC. Protein product: CASRRGQGMTNEQFF.

In its sample, this clonotype was seen many times. The V call is TRBV12-3 or TRBV12-4, the J call TRBJ2-7; D perhaps matches TRBD2 (6 bases). Trimming took 3 bases from V and 6 from J, leaving 9 bases between them. The length of the CDR3 is 12 residues. The CDR3: CASSLGGAEQYF. In DNA, the CDR3 is TGTGCCAGCAGTTTGGGCGGGGCCGAGCAGTACTTC.

This clonotype was seen ten or more times. The V and J genes are TRBV29-1 and TRBJ2-7, with 7 bases fitting TRBD1. CDR1 and CDR2 (germline): SQVTM, ANQGSEA. This CDR3 spans 14 amino acids. V gave up 6 bases and J gave up 11 bases; unmatched junction bases: 19. The CDR3 region is CSVVRDRLSVSKYF. The CDR3, as DNA: TGCAGCGTCGTACGGGACAGACTCTCCGTTAGTAAGTACTTC.